This T cell receptor (beta chain) was found in a study of blood T cell repertoires in COVID-19. Looked up from germline, CDR1 is SNHLY and CDR2 is FYNNEI. This CDR3 spans 13 amino acids. V lost 10 bases to trimming and J lost 0 bases; unmatched junction nucleotides: 2. Libraries were prepared by immunoSEQ multiplex PCR; TCRdb keeps only in-frame clonotypes and omits some of them. The table includes roughly 150,000 clones, around 79% detected once. This receptor was taken from a woman in her sixties or seventies in a cohort exposed to, infected with or recovered from COVID-19 (not recorded which). The sample was PBMCs or T cells enriched from blood (not recorded which). This chain joins TRBV2 and TRBJ2-1; 8 bases match TRBD1. Written as DNA, the CDR3 is TGTGCCATTGGACAGGGCTCCTACAATGAGCAGTTCTTC. Its translation: CAIGQGSYNEQFF.